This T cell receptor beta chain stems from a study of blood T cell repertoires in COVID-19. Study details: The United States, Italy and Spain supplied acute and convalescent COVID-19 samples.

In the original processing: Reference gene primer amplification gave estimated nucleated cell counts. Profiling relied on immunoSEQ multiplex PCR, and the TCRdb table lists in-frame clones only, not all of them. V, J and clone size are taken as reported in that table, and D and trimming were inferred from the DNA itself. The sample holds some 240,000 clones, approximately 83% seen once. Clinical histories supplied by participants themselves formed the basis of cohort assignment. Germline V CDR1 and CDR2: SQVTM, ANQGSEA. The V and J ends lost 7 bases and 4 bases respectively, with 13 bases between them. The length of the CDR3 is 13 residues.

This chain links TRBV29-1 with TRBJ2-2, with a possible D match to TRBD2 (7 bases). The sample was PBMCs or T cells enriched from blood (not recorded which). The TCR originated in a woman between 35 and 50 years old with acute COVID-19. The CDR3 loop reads CSAGGGSTGELFF. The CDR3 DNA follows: TGCAGCGCGGGGGGCGGGAGCACCGGGGAGCTGTTTTTT.